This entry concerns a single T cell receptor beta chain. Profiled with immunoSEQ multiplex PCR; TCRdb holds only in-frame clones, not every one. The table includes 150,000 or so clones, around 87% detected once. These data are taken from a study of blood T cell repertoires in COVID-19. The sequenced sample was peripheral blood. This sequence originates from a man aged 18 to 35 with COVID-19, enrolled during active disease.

CDR3 in DNA: TGTGCCAGCAGCGTAGGGTCGGGGGCGAACACCGGGGAGCTGTTTTTT. The encoded protein is CASSVGSGANTGELFF. This chain joins TRBV9 and TRBJ2-2, with D tentatively TRBD2 (6 bases). Germline V gives CDR1 SGDLS, CDR2 YYNGEE. The CDR3 is 16 residues long. Between the trimmed V and J ends, which lost 0 bases and 0 bases, there was a span of 9 bases.